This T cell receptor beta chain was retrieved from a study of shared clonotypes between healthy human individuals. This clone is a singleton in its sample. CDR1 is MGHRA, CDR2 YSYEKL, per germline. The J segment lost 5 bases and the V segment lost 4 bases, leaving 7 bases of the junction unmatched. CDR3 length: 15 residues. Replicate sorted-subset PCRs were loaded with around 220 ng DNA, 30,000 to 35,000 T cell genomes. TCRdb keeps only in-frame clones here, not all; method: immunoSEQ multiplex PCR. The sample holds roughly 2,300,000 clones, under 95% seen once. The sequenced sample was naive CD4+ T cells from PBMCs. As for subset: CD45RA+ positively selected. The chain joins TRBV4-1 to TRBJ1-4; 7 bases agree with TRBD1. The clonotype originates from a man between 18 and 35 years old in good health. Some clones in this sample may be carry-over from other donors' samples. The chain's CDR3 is CASSPQGGVNEKLFF. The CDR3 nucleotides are TGCGCCAGCAGCCCCCAGGGGGGGGTCAATGAAAAACTGTTTTTT.